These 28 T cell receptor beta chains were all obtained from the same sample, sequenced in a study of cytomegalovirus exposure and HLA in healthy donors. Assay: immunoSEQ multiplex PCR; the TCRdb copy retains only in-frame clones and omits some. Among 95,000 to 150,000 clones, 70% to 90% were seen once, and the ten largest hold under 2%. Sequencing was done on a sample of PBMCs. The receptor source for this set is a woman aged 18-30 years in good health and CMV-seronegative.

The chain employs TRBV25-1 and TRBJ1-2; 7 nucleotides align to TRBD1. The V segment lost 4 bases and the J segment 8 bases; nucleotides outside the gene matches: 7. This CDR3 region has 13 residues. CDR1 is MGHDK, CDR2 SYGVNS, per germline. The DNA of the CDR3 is TGTGCCAGCAGTGTGAGCAGGGGGATCGGCTACACCTTC. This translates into CASSVSRGIGYTF.

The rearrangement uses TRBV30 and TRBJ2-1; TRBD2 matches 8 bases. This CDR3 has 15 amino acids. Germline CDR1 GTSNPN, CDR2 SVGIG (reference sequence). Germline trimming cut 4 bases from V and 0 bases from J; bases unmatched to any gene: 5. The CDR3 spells CAWTSGPSSYNEQFF. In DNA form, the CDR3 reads TGTGCCTGGACTAGCGGGCCGAGCTCCTACAATGAGCAGTTCTTC.

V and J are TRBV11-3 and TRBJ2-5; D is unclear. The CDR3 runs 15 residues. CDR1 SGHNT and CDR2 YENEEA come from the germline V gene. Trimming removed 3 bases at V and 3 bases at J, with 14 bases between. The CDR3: CASSFMVAAEETQYF. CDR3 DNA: TGTGCCAGCAGCTTTATGGTCGCGGCAGAAGAGACCCAGTACTTC.

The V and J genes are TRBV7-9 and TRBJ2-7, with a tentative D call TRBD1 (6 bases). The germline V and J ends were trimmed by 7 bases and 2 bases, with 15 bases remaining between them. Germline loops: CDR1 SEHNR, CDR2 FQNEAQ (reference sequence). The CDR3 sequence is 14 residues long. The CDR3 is CASNRVDRPYEQYF. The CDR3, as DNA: TGTGCCAGCAACCGGGTGGACAGACCCTACGAGCAGTACTTC. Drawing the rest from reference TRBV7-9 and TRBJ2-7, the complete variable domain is DTGVSQNPRHKITKRGQNVTFRCDPISEHNRLYWYRQTLGQGPEFLTYFQNEAQLEKSRLLSDRFSAERPKGSFSTLEIQRTEQGDSAMYLCASNRVDRPYEQYFGPGTRLTVT.

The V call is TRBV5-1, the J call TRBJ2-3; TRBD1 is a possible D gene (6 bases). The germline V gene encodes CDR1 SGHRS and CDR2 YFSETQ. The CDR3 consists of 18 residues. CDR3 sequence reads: CSIGGAEWRLVGTDTQYF. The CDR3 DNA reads TGCTCGATTGGGGGCGCGGAATGGAGGCTTGTGGGCACAGATACGCAGTATTTT.

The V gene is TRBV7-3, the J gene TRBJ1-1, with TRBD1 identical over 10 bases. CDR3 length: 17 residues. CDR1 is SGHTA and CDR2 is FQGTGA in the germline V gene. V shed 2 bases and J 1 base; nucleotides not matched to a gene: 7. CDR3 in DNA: TGTGCCAGCAGCTTACGGGGACAGGGGCATGGGAACACTGAAGCTTTCTTT. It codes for CASSLRGQGHGNTEAFF.

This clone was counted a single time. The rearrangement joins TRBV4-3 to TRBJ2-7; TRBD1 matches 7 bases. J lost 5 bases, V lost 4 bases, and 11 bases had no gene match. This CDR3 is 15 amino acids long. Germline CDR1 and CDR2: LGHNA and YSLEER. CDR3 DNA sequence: TGCGCCAGCAGCCGGCGGACAGGATTCCTCAACGAGCAGTACTTC. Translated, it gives CASSRRTGFLNEQYF.

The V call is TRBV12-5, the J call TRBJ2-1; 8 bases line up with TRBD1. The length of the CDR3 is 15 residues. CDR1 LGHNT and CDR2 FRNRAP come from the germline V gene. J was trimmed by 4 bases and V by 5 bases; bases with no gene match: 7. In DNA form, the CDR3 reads TGTGCTAGTGGTCGAGGGGGACAGGATTACAATGAGCAGTTCTTC. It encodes CASGRGGQDYNEQFF.

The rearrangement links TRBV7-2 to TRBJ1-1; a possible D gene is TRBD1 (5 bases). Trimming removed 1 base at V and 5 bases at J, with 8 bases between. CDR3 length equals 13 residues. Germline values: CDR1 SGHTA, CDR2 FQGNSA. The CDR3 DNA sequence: TGTGCCAGCAGCTTAGGCCAGGGTACTGAAGCTTTCTTT. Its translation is CASSLGQGTEAFF.

The CDR3 loop reads CASSLTRWAGVRGNEQFF. CDR3 in DNA: TGTGCCAGCAGCCTAACCCGTTGGGCGGGAGTTAGGGGCAATGAGCAGTTCTTC. V usage is TRBV7-8 and J usage is TRBJ2-1; TRBD2 agrees at 7 bases. After removal of 5 bases from V and 6 bases from J, the junction contained 19 bases not matched to a gene. The CDR3 loop spans 18 amino acids. In germline, CDR1 is SGHVS, CDR2 FQNEAQ.

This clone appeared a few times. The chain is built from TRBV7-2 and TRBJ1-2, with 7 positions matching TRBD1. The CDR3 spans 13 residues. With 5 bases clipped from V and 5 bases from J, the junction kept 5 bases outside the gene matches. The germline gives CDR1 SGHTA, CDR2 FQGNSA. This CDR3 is CASSPTGQYGYTF. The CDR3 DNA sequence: TGTGCCAGCAGCCCGACGGGACAGTATGGCTACACCTTC.

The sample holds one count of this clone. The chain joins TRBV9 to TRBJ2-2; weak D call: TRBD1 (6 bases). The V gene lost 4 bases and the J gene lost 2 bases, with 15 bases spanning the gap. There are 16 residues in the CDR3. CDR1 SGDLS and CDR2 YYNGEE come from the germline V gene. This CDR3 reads CASSPPDRPNTGELFF. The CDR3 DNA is TGTGCCAGCAGCCCCCCAGACAGGCCAAACACCGGGGAGCTGTTTTTT.

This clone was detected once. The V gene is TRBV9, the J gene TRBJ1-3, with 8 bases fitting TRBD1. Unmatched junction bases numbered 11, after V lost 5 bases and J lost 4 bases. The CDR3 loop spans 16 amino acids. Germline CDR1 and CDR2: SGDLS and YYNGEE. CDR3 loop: CASRPGAGGRGNTIYF. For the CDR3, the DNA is TGTGCCAGCAGGCCAGGAGCAGGGGGCAGGGGAAACACCATATATTTT.

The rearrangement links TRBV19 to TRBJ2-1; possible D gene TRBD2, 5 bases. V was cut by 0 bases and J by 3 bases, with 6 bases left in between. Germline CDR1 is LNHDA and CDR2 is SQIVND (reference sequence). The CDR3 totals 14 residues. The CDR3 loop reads CASSIEDFYNEQFF. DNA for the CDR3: TGTGCCAGTAGTATAGAGGACTTCTACAATGAGCAGTTCTTC.

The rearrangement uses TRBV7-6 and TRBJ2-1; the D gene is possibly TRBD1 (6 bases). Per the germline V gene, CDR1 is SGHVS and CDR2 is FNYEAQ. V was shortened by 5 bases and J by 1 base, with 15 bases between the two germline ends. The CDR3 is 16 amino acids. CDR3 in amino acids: CASSLLGAVSYNEQFF. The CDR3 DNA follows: TGTGCCAGCAGCCTCCTGGGGGCGGTGTCCTACAATGAGCAGTTCTTC.

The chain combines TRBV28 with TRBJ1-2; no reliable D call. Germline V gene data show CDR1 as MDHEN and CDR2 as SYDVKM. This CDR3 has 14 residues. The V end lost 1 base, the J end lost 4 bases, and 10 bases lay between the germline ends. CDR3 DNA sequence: TGTGCCAGCAGTTTATCTCGAGGGAGCTATGGCTACACCTTC. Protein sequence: CASSLSRGSYGYTF.

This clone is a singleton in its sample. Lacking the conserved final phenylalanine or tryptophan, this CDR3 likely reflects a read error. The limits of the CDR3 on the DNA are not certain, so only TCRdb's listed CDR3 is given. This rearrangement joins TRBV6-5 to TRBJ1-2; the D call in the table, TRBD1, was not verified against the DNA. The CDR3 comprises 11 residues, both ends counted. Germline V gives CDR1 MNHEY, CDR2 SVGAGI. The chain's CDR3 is CASSIRGQRKS.

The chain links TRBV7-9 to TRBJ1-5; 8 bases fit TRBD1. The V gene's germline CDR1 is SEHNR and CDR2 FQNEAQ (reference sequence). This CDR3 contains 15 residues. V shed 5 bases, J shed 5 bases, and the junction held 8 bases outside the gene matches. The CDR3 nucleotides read TGTGCCAGCAGCCCCTCAGGGGGCGGGCATCAGCCCCAGCATTTT. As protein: CASSPSGGGHQPQHF.

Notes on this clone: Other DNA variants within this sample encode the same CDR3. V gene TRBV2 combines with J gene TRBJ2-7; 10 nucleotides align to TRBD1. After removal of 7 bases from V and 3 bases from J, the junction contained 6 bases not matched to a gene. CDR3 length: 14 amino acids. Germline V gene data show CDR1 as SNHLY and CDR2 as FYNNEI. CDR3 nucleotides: TGTGCCAGCACCCGGACAGGGGGAAGCTACGAGCAGTACTTC. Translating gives CASTRTGGSYEQYF.

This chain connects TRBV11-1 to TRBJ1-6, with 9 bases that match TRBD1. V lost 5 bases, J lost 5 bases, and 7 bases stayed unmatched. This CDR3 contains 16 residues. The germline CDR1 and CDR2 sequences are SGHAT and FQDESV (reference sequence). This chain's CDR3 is CASSKQTGGHNSPLHF. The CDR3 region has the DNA TGTGCCAGCAGCAAGCAAACAGGGGGCCATAATTCACCCCTCCACTTT.

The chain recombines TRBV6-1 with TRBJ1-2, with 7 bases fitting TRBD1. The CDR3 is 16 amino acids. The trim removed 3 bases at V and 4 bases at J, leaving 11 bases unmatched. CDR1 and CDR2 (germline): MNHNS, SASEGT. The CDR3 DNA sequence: TGTGCCAGCAGTGATTCAAACAGGGGTAGGGGCTATGGCTACACCTTC. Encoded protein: CASSDSNRGRGYGYTF.

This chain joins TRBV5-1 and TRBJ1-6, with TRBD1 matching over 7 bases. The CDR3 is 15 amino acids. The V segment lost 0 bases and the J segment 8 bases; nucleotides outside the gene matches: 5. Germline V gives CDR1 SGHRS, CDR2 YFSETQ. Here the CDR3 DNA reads TGCGCCAGCAGCTTGGCCGAAGGGGGCCATTCACCCCTCCACTTT. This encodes CASSLAEGGHSPLHF.

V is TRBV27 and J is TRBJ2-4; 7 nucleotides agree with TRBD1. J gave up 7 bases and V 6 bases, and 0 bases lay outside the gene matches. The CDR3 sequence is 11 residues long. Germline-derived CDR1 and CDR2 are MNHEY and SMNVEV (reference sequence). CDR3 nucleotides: TGTGCCAGCAGACAGGGGAACATTCAGTACTTC. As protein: CASRQGNIQYF.

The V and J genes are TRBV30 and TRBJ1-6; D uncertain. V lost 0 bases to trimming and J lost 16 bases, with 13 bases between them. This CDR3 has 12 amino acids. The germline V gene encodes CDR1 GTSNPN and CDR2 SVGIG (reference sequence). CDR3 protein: CAWSVTATNLHF. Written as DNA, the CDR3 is TGTGCCTGGAGTGTAACAGCTACCAATCTCCACTTT. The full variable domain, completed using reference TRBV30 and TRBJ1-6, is SQTIHQWPATLVQPVGSPLSLECTVEGTSNPNLYWYRQAAGRGLQLLFYSVGIGQISSEVPQNLSASRPQDRQFILSSKKLLLSDSGFYLCAWSVTATNLHFGNGTRLTVT.

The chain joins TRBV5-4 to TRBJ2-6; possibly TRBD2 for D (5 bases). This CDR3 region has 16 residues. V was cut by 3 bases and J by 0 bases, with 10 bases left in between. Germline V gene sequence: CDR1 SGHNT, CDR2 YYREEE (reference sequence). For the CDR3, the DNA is TGTGCCAGCAGCTGGACTCCCCGCTCTGGGGCCAACGTCCTGACTTTC. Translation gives CASSWTPRSGANVLTF.

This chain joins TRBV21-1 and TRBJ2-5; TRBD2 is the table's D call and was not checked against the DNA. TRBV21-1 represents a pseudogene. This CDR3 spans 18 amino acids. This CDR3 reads CASSNGLAGVTYQETQYF. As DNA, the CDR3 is TGTGCCAGCAGCAACGGACTAGCGGGGGTGACGTACCAAGAGACCCAGTACTTC.

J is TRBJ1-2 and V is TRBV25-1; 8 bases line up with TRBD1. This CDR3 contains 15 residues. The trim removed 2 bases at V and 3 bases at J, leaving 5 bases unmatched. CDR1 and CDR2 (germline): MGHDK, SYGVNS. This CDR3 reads CASSEGAGGDYGYTF. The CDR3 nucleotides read TGTGCCAGCAGTGAAGGGGCAGGGGGCGACTATGGCTACACCTTC.

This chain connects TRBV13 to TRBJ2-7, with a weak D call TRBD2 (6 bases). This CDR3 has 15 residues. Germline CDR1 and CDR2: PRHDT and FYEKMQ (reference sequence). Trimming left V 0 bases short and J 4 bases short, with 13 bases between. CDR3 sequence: CASSLGGGVRYEQYF. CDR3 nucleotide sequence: TGTGCCAGCAGCTTAGGTGGAGGGGTACGGTACGAGCAGTACTTC.